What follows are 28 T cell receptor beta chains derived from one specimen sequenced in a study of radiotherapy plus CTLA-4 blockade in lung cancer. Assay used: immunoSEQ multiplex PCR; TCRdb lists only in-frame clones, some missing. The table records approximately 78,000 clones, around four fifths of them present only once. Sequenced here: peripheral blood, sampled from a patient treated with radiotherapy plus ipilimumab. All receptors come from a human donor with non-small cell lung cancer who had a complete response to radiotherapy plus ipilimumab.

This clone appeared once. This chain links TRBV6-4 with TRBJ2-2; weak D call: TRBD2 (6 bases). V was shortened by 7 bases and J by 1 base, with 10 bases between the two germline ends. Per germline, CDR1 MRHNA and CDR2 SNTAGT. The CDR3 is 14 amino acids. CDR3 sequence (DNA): TGTGCCAGCAAGTATAGCGGGAACACCGGGGAGCTGTTTTTT. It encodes CASKYSGNTGELFF.

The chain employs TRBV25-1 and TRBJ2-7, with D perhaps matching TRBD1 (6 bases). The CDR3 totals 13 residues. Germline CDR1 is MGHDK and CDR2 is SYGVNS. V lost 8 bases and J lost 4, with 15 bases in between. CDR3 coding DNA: TGTGCCAGCGGCCTAGGACAGCTATACGAGCAGTACTTC. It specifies CASGLGQLYEQYF.

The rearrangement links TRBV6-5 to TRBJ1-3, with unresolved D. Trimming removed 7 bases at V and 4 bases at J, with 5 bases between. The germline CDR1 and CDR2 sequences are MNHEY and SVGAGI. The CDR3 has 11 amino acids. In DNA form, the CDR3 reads TGTGCCAGCACTACGGGAAACACCATATATTTT. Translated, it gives CASTTGNTIYF.

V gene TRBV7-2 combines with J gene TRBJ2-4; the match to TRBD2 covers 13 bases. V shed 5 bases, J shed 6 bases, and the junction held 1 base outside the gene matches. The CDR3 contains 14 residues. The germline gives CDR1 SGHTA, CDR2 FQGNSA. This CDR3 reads CASSRLAGGNIQYF. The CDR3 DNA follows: TGTGCCAGCAGCAGACTAGCGGGGGGAAACATTCAGTACTTC.

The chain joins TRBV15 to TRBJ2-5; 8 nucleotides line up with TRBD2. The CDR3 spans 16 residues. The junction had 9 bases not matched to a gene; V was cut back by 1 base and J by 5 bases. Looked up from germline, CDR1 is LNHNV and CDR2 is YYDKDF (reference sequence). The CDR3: CATSRGEAGVGETQYF. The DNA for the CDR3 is TGTGCCACCAGCAGAGGGGAAGCGGGAGTTGGGGAGACCCAGTACTTC.

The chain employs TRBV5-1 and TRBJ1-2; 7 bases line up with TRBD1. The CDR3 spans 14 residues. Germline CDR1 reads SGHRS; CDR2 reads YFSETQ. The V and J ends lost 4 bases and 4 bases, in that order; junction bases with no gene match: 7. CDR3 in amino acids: CASSTGTDFYGYTF. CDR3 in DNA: TGCGCCAGCAGCACCGGGACAGACTTCTATGGCTACACCTTC.

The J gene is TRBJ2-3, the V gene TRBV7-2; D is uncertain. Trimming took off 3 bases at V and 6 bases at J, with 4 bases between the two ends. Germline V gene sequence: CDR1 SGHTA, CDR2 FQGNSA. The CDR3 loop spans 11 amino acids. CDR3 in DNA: TGTGCCAGCAGCTTCCATGATACGCAGTATTTT. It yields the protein CASSFHDTQYF.

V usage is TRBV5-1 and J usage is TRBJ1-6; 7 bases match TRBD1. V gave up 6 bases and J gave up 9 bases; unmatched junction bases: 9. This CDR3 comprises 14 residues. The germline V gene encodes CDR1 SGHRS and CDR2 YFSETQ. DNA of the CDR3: TGCGCCAGCATAAGGAGGGGGCTACGTTCACCCCTCCACTTT. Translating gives CASIRRGLRSPLHF. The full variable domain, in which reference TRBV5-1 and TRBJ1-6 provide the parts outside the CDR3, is KAGVTQTPRYLIKTRGQQVTLSCSPISGHRSVSWYQQTPGQGLQFLFEYFSETQRNKGNFPGRFSGRQFSNSRSEMNVSTLELGDSALYLCASIRRGLRSPLHFGNGTRLTVT.

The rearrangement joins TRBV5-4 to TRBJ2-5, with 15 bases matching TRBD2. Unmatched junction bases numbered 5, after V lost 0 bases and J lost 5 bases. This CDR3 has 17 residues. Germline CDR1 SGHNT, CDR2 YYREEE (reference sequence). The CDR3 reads CASSLGTSGRAGETQYF. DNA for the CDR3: TGTGCCAGCAGCTTGGGGACTAGCGGGAGGGCTGGGGAGACCCAGTACTTC.

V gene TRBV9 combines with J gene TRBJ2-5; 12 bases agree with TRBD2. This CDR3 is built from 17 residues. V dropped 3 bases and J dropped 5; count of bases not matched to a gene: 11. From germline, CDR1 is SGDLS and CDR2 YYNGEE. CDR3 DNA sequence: TGTGCCAGCAGCGCAGGACTAGCGGGGAGTACCGGGGAGACCCAGTACTTC. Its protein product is CASSAGLAGSTGETQYF.

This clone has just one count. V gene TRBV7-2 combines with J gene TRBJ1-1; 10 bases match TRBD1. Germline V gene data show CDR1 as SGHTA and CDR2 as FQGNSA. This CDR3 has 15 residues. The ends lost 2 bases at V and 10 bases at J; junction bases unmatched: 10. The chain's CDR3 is CASSLSSGTGVGAFF. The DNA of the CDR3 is TGTGCCAGCAGCTTAAGTAGCGGGACAGGGGTTGGAGCTTTCTTT. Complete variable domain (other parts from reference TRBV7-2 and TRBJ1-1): GAGVSQSPSNKVTEKGKDVELRCDPISGHTALYWYRQSLGQGLEFLIYFQGNSAPDKSGLPSDRFSAERTGGSVSTLTIQRTQQEDSAVYLCASSLSSGTGVGAFFGQGTRLTVV.

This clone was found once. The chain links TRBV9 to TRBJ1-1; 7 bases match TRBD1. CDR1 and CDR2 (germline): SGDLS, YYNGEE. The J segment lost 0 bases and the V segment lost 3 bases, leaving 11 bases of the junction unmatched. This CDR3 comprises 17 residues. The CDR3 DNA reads TGTGCCAGCAGCGCTTACGACAGGGTGGGGATGAACACTGAAGCTTTCTTT. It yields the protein CASSAYDRVGMNTEAFF.

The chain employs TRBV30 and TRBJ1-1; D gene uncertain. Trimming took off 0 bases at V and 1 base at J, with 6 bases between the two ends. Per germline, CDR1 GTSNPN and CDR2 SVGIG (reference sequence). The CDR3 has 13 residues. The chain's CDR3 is CAWSVNTNTEAFF. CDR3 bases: TGTGCCTGGAGTGTTAACACGAACACTGAAGCTTTCTTT.

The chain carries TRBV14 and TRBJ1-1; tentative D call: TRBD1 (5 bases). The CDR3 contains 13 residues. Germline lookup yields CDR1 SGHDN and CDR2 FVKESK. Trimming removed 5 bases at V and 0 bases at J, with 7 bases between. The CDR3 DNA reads TGTGCCAGCAGCAAGACAGTGAACACTGAAGCTTTCTTT. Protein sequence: CASSKTVNTEAFF.

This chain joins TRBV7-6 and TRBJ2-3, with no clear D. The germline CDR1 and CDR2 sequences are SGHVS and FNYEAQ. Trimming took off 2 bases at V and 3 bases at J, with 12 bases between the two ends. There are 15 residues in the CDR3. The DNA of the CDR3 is TGTGCCAGCAGCTTACAGGCCAGGCGGACAGATACGCAGTATTTT. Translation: CASSLQARRTDTQYF.

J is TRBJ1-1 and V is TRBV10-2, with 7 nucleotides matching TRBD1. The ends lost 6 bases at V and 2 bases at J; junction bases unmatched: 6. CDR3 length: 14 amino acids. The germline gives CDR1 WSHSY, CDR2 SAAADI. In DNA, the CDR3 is TGCGCCAGCAGGACCACAGGGGTTAACACTGAAGCTTTCTTT. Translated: CASRTTGVNTEAFF.

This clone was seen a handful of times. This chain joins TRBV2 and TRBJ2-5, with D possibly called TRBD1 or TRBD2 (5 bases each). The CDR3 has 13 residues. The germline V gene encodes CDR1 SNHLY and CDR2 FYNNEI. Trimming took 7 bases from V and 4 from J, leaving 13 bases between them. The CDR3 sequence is CASIRARGETQYF. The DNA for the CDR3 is TGTGCCAGCATCAGGGCTCGGGGAGAGACCCAGTACTTC.

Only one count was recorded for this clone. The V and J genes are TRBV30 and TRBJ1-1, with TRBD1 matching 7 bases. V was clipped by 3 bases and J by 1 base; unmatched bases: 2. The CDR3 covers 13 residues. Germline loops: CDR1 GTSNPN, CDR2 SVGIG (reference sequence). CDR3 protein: CAWRGQSNTEAFF. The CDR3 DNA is TGTGCCTGGAGGGGACAGTCGAACACTGAAGCTTTCTTT.

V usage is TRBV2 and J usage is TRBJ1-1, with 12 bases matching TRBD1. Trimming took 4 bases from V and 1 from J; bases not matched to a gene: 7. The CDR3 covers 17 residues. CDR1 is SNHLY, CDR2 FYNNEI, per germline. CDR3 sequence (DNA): TGTGCCAGCAGTGGCTCAGGGACAGGGGGCCCGAACACTGAAGCTTTCTTT. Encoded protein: CASSGSGTGGPNTEAFF.

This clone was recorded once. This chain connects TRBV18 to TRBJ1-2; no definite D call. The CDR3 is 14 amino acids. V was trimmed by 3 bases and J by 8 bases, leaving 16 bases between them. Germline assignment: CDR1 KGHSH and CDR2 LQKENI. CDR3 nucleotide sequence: TGTGCCAGCTCACCGGAGTCGATCGGAAACGGCTACACCTTC. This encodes CASSPESIGNGYTF.

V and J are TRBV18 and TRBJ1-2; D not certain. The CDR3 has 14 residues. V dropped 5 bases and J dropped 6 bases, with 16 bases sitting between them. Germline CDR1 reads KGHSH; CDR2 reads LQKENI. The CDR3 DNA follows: TGTGCCAGCTCAGACACCGCCTTTAAGAATGGCTACACCTTC. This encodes CASSDTAFKNGYTF.

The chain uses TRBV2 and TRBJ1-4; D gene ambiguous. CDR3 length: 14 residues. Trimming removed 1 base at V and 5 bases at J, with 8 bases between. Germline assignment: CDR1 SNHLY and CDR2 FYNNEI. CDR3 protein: CASSEGALNEKLFF. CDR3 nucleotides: TGTGCCAGCAGTGAAGGGGCCTTAAATGAAAAACTGTTTTTT. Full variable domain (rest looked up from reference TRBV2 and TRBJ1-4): EPEVTQTPSHQVTQMGQEVILRCVPISNHLYFYWYRQILGQKVEFLVSFYNNEISEKSEIFDDQFSVERPDGSNFTLKIRSTKLEDSAMYFCASSEGALNEKLFFGSGTQLSVL.

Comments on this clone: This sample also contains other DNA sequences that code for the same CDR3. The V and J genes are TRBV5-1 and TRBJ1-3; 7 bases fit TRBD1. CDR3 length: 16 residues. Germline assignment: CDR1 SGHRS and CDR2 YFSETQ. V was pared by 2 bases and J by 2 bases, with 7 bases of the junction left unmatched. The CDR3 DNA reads TGCGCCAGCAGCTTAGCAGGCAGGGGGACTGGAAACACCATATATTTT. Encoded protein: CASSLAGRGTGNTIYF.

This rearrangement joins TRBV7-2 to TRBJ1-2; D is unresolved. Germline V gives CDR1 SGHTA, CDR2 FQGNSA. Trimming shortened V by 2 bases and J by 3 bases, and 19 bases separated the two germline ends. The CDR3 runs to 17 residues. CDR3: CASSLIASSGADYGYTF. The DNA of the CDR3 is TGTGCCAGCAGCTTAATTGCGTCATCAGGTGCGGACTATGGCTACACCTTC.

The CDR3 coding sequence is TGTGCCAGCAGCTTAGAGACAGAGAACACTGAAGCTTTCTTT. Translation gives CASSLETENTEAFF. The chain combines TRBV7-2 with TRBJ1-1; tentative D call: TRBD1 (5 bases). The V end lost 1 base, the J end lost 1 base, and 7 bases lay between the germline ends. The CDR3 has 14 residues. The germline CDR1 and CDR2 sequences are SGHTA and FQGNSA.

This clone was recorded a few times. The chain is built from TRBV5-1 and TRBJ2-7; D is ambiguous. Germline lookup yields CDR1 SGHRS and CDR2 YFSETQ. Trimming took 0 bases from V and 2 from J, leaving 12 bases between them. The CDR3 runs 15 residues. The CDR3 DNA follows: TGCGCCAGCAGCTTGGAAATGGGCGGAACCTACGAGCAGTACTTC. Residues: CASSLEMGGTYEQYF.

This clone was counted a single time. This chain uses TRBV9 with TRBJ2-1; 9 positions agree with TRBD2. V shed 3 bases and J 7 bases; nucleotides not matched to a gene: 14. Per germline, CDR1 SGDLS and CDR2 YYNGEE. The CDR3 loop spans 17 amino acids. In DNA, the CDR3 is TGTGCCAGCAGCGAGGCATGGCTAGCGGGGAGGGAAAATGAGCAGTTCTTC. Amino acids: CASSEAWLAGRENEQFF.

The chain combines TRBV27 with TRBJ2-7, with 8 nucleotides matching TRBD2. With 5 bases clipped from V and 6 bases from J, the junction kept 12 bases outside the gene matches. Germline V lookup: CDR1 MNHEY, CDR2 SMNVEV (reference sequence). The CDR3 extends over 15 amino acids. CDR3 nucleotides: TGTGCCAGCAGTCCCACCAGCGGGAGCCCGGGCGAGCAGTACGTC. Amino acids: CASSPTSGSPGEQYV.